The rows below give T cell receptor beta chains drawn from one sample of a study of regulatory T cells in long-lasting Graves disease. Each CDR3 protein gets one entry after TCRdb re-called the multiplex PCR reads with MiXCR. This table has about 450,000 distinct CDR3 sequences, around 17% appearing once. In addition, the sample was reused for a study of T cells in Graves' hyperthyroidism and ophthalmopathy.

Sequenced material: peripheral blood mononuclear cells (PBMCs), taken at new diagnosis, from a patient treated with antithyroid drugs. These receptors originate from a woman between 25 and 40 years old with Graves disease. Each CDR3 is given without its conserved first and last residue. Not every row has a clone size; where given, it reads once, few, many or a size class.

cdr3_length,v_call,clone_size,j_call,cdr3_aa
12,TRBV5-1,many,TRBJ1-4,ASSLEQFNEKLF
14,TRBV4-1,many,TRBJ1-5,ASSQESGQGDQPQH
11,TRBV20-1,many,TRBJ2-1,SAGGGSYNEQF
12,TRBV29-1,many,TRBJ2-3,SGEGGVYSDTQY
11,TRBV30,many,TRBJ2-3,AWRDISTDTQY
12,TRBV5-5,few,TRBJ2-2,ASSLEQYTGELF
16,TRBV30,many,TRBJ1-5,AWRPPLRDRVGNQPQH
12,TRBV27,many,TRBJ1-1,ASSLSLDWEEAF
12,TRBV6-1,few,TRBJ1-2,ASSRVLGQIPRV
11,TRBV20-1,few,TRBJ1-5,SARVVGNQPQH
13,TRBV28,many,TRBJ1-1,ASSPALGDNTEAF
12,TRBV3-1,many,TRBJ2-3,ASQDRGQSDTQY
14,TRBV19,many,TRBJ2-2,ATKIGVQGGPGELF
10,TRBV28,many,TRBJ1-1,ASSRRVTEAF
13,TRBV28,many,TRBJ1-1,ASSPGGGMNTEAF
13,TRBV5-1,few,TRBJ2-3,ASSLSRQGGNTQY
11,TRBV19,few,TRBJ2-7,ASSIRTAYEQY
16,TRBV24-1,.,TRBJ2-1,ATSKMEQGPNHYNEQF